This T cell receptor beta chain was sequenced for a study of cytomegalovirus exposure and HLA in healthy donors. Study-wide results and limits: For most TCR sequences rarity was the rule, although some public TCRs occurred in many donors. Some V segments, including TRBV6-2 and TRBV6-3, were excluded as indistinguishable. Immune exposure information comprised only CMV serostatus.

This clone was seen more than once but under ten times. What it recognizes is unknown. The CDR3 totals 15 residues. Trimming took off 3 bases at V and 3 bases at J, with 14 bases between the two ends. CDR1 MDHEN and CDR2 SYDVKM come from the germline V gene. Use of 60 Vbeta and 13 Jbeta primers characterized the PCR. The method was immunoSEQ multiplex PCR; TCRdb's version includes in-frame clones alone and lacks a portion of them. The table lists roughly 290,000 clones, 75% to 90% of them singletons, with less than 0.4% in the top ten. The TCR comes from a girl between 2 and 10 years old in good health and CMV-seronegative. The sample was PBMCs. This chain links TRBV28 with TRBJ1-1; TRBD1 is a possible D gene (6 bases). The CDR3 DNA follows: TGTGCCAGCAGTTTTTTTCAGGGGCGATACACTGAAGCTTTCTTT. Residues: CASSFFQGRYTEAFF.